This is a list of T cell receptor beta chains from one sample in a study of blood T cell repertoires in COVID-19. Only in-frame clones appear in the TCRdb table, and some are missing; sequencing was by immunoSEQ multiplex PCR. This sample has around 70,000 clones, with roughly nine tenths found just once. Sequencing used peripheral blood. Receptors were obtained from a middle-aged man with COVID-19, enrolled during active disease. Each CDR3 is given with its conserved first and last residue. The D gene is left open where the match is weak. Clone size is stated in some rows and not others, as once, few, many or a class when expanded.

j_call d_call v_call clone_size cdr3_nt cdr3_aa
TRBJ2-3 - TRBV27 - TGTGCCAGCAGTTTGTACCCGACTAGCACAGATACGCAGTATTTT CASSLYPTSTDTQYF
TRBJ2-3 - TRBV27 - TGTGCCAGCAGTTTGCAGGGACTCTTGTCGACAGATACGCAGTATTTT CASSLQGLLSTDTQYF
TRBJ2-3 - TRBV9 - TGTGCCAGCAGCGTAGACAGGACAGATACGCAGTATTTT CASSVDRTDTQYF
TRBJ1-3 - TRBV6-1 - TGTGCCAGCAGTGACGCAGGCCTCTCTGGAAACACCATATATTTT CASSDAGLSGNTIYF
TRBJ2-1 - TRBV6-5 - TGTGCCAGCAGGGACAGCGTTTACAATGAGCAGTTCTTC CASRDSVYNEQFF
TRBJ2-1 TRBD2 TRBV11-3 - TGTGCCAGCAGCTTAATGGCTAGCGGGAGTGGTGAGCAGTTCTTC CASSLMASGSGEQFF
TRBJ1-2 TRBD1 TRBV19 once TGTGCCAGTAGTATAACAGGGGGTCTCTCTGGCTACACCTTC CASSITGGLSGYTF
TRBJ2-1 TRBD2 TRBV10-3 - TGTGCCATCCTGAGGACGGCGGGGGGTGAGCAGTTCTTC CAILRTAGGEQFF
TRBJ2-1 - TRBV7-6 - TGTGCCAGCAGCTTAGCGCAGGGAATTACGTCCTACAATGAGCAGTTCTTC CASSLAQGITSYNEQFF
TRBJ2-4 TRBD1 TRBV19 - TGTGCCAGTAGCACCGGGACAGGTTCCAAAAACATTCAGTACTTC CASSTGTGSKNIQYF
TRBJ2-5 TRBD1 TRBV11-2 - TGTGCCAGCAGCTTGACAGGGGGCTCGCTAGAGACCCAGTACTTC CASSLTGGSLETQYF
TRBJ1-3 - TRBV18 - TGTGCCAGCTCACCCGGGACTTATGGAAACACCATATATTTT CASSPGTYGNTIYF
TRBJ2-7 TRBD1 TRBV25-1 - TGTGCCAGCAGTGGGACCGGGACAGGGTTGAATAAGCAGTACTTC CASSGTGTGLNKQYF
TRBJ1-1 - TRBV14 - TGTGCCAGCAGCCAAGGAGGGAACACTGAAGCTTTCTTT CASSQGGNTEAFF
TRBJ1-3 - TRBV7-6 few TGTGCCAGCAGCTTAGCTCCGGAGGGAAACACCATATATTTT CASSLAPEGNTIYF
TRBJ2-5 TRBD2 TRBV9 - TGTGCCAGCAGCGTAGCTACACTAGCGGGGGCTCAAGAGACCCAGTACTTC CASSVATLAGAQETQYF
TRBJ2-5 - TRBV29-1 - TGCAGCGTCCGTCGTTTAGCGCTACAAGAGACCCAGTACTTC CSVRRLALQETQYF
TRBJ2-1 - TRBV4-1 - TGCGCCAGCAGTCGACTGGGTACAACCTACAATGAGCAGTTCTTC CASSRLGTTYNEQFF
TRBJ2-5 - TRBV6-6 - TGTGCCGCGGCGGAGAAAGAGACCCAGTACTTC CAAAEKETQYF
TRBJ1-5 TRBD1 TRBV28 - TGTGCCAGCAGGAGGCTCAGGGGGCGCTTGGGACAGCCCCAGCATTTT CASRRLRGRLGQPQHF
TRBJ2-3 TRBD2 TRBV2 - TGTGCCAGCAGGCGGGGAGGGTTTCAAGATACGCAGTATTTT CASRRGGFQDTQYF
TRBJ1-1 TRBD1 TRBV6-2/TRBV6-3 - TGTGCCAGCAGTCCCGACGACAGGGGAGGAGGGAACACTGAAGCTTTCTTT CASSPDDRGGGNTEAFF
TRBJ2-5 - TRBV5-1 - TGCGCCAGCAGCCGCGGGCATATCGGGGGAAAATTAGAGACCCAGTACTTC CASSRGHIGGKLETQYF
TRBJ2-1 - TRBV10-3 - TGTGCCATCAGTGAGTCGACTCGGAACCGAGAGCAGTTCTTC CAISESTRNREQFF
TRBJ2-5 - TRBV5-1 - TGCGCCAGCAGCTCACAACATACAGTGACGGGGGAGACCCAGTACTTC CASSSQHTVTGETQYF
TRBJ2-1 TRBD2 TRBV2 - TGTGCCAGCAGGGGGACTACGTACAATGAGCAGTTCTTC CASRGTTYNEQFF
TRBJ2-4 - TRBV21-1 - TGTGCCAGCAGCAAAGAACGGTTTGTAGGGGTCGAAAAAAACATTCAGTACTTC CASSKERFVGVEKNIQYF
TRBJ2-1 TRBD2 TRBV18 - TGTGCCAGCTCACCGACTAGCGGGATTGTAAATGAGCAGTTCTTC CASSPTSGIVNEQFF
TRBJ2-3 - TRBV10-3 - TGTGCCATCAGCCCAGGGTATCGCACAGATACGCAGTATTTT CAISPGYRTDTQYF
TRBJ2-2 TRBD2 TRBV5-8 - TGTGCCAGCAGCTTGGGTTTCTTAGCGGGAGAGCCCGGGGAGCTGTTTTTT CASSLGFLAGEPGELFF
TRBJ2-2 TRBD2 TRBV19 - TGTGCCAGTACCACTAGCGGGAGGGGGACCGGGGAGCTGTTTTTT CASTTSGRGTGELFF
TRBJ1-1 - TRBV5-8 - TGTGCCGGGGGGGGGCCTGAAGCTTTCTTT CAGGGPEAFF
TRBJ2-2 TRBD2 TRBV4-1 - TGCGCCAGCAGCCAAGATAGCTCCGCCCTAGCGGGACCCGCTGCCACCGGGGAGCTGTTTTTT CASSQDSSALAGPAATGELFF
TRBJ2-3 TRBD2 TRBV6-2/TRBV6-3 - TGTGCCAGCAGTACCGGGACTAGTCAGTATTTT CASSTGTSQYF
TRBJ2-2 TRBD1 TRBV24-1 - TGTGCCACCAGTGAGGGGACAGGACTAACCGGGGAGCTGTTTTTT CATSEGTGLTGELFF